These 31 T cell receptor beta chains came from one sample sequenced in a study of blood T cell repertoires in COVID-19. The method was immunoSEQ multiplex PCR; TCRdb's version includes in-frame clones alone and lacks a portion of them. Of roughly 140,000 clones in the sample, over 70% were seen once. What was sequenced was peripheral blood. The receptor set was obtained from a woman aged 55-70 years with acute or convalescent COVID-19.

V usage is TRBV4-1 and J usage is TRBJ2-1, with 7 bases lining up with TRBD2. Germline CDR1 is MGHRA and CDR2 is YSYEKL. The trim removed 8 bases at V and 8 bases at J, leaving 15 bases unmatched. CDR3 size: 15 residues. The CDR3 DNA follows: TGCGCCAGCTCGCCGGGAGCGGGAAGTTTCTATGAGCAGTTCTTC. It is translated as CASSPGAGSFYEQFF.

The gene calls are TRBV7-9 and TRBJ2-1; 8 nucleotides line up with TRBD1. This CDR3 contains 11 residues. V dropped 11 bases and J dropped 10; count of bases not matched to a gene: 7. The germline V gene has CDR1 SEHNR and CDR2 FQNEAQ (reference sequence). The CDR3 region is CAQRTGWEQFF. The CDR3 DNA reads as TGTGCCCAAAGGACAGGGTGGGAGCAGTTCTTC. Together with reference TRBV7-9 and TRBJ2-1, the CDR3 gives the full variable domain: DTGVSQNPRHKITKRGQNVTFRCDPISEHNRLYWYRQTLGQGPEFLTYFQNEAQLEKSRLLSDRFSAERPKGSFSTLEIQRTEQGDSAMYLCAQRTGWEQFFGPGTRLTVL.

The rearrangement links TRBV28 to TRBJ2-5; D might be TRBD2 (5 bases). CDR1 is MDHEN and CDR2 is SYDVKM in the germline V gene. This CDR3 is built from 13 residues. V lost 2 bases to trimming and J lost 3 bases, with 7 bases between them. The CDR3 DNA reads TGTGCCAGCAGTTTACTAGCCGAAGAGACCCAGTACTTC. As protein: CASSLLAEETQYF. Filled out from reference TRBV28 and TRBJ2-5, the complete variable domain reads DVKVTQSSRYLVKRTGEKVFLECVQDMDHENMFWYRQDPGLGLRLIYFSYDVKMKEKGDIPEGYSVSREKKERFSLILESASTNQTSMYLCASSLLAEETQYFGPGTRLLVL.

This clone was observed once. The chain has TRBV6-5 and TRBJ2-1; 7 bases align to TRBD2. The trim removed 8 bases at V and 3 bases at J, leaving 7 bases unmatched. From germline, CDR1 is MNHEY and CDR2 SVGAGI. The CDR3 loop spans 14 amino acids. As DNA, the CDR3 is TGTGCCAGCTCTGGGAGGGCGATCTACAATGAGCAGTTCTTC. This translates into CASSGRAIYNEQFF.

This clone was seen more than once but under ten times. The V gene is TRBV27, the J gene TRBJ2-7, with TRBD2 matching 12 bases. This CDR3 is built from 16 residues. Trimming removed 8 bases from V and 2 bases from J; junction bases left unmatched: 10. Per germline, CDR1 MNHEY and CDR2 SMNVEV (reference sequence). CDR3 loop: CASGVLGLAGPYEQYF. The CDR3, as DNA: TGTGCCAGCGGGGTACTGGGACTAGCGGGTCCCTACGAGCAGTACTTC.

V gene TRBV28 combines with J gene TRBJ1-2; D is perhaps TRBD1 (6 bases). Germline-derived CDR1 and CDR2 are MDHEN and SYDVKM. The CDR3 runs 15 residues. V was clipped by 2 bases and J by 2 bases, with 12 bases between them. As DNA, the CDR3 is TGTGCCAGCAGTTTAGTACAGGGTGGGAACTATGGCTACACCTTC. Translation gives CASSLVQGGNYGYTF.

This clone was counted between two and nine times. The chain couples TRBV5-1 to TRBJ1-4; a weak D match, TRBD1 (6 bases). Trimming took 0 bases from V and 7 from J, leaving 13 bases between them. CDR1 SGHRS and CDR2 YFSETQ come from the germline V gene. This CDR3 spans 15 amino acids. The CDR3 DNA follows: TGCGCCAGCAGCTTGGTCAGGGGAGTTGGTGAAAAACTGTTTTTT. This gives the protein CASSLVRGVGEKLFF.

V gene TRBV10-2 combines with J gene TRBJ1-1; a weak D match, TRBD1 (5 bases). V was cut by 6 bases and J by 4 bases, with 24 bases left in between. Germline V gives CDR1 WSHSY, CDR2 SAAADI. CDR3 size: 17 residues. In DNA form, the CDR3 reads TGCGCCAGCAGCCGGCCGAGGAATTGGGACTCGGGCACTGAAGCTTTCTTT. Its protein product is CASSRPRNWDSGTEAFF.

The rearrangement links TRBV6-4 to TRBJ2-3; tentatively, D is TRBD2 (6 bases). V was pared by 2 bases and J by 2 bases, with 17 bases between. The CDR3 spans 17 residues. The germline V gene encodes CDR1 MRHNA and CDR2 SNTAGT. CDR3 sequence: CASSDAGRGNYTDTQYF. Here the CDR3 DNA reads TGTGCCAGCAGTGACGCGGGCCGGGGGAACTACACAGATACGCAGTATTTT.

This rearrangement joins TRBV6-5 to TRBJ1-6; 7 nucleotides line up with TRBD1. This CDR3 has 15 residues. CDR1 and CDR2 from the germline V gene are MNHEY and SVGAGI. V shed 7 bases and J 0 bases; nucleotides not matched to a gene: 3. Here the CDR3 reads CASNRGHSYNSPLHF. The CDR3 DNA reads TGTGCCAGCAACAGGGGCCACTCCTATAATTCACCCCTCCACTTT.

V gene TRBV5-1 combines with J gene TRBJ2-7; perhaps TRBD2 as D (6 bases). Germline values: CDR1 SGHRS, CDR2 YFSETQ. The V end was cut by 4 bases, the J end by 2 bases, with 13 bases between. The CDR3 is made up of 14 amino acids. In nucleotides, the CDR3 is TGCGCCAGCAGCCGGGGCGGGACCGCCTACGAGCAGTACTTC. It codes for CASSRGGTAYEQYF.

The chain couples TRBV6-2 or TRBV6-3 to TRBJ2-1, with D maybe TRBD2 (5 bases). The CDR3 is made up of 12 amino acids. Per the germline V gene, CDR1 is MNHEY and CDR2 is SVGEGT. V was cut by 5 bases and J by 12 bases, with 14 bases left in between. CDR3 in DNA: TGTGCCAGCAGTAAGACTATAAGGTCGCAGTTCTTC. Its protein is CASSKTIRSQFF.

This chain uses TRBV5-4 with TRBJ2-7; 9 bases fit TRBD1. The CDR3 has 13 residues. Germline V lookup: CDR1 SGHNT, CDR2 YYREEE (reference sequence). V shed 6 bases and J 3 bases; nucleotides not matched to a gene: 4. CDR3 bases: TGTGCCAGCACCCGGGACAGGGTCTACGAGCAGTACTTC. It translates to CASTRDRVYEQYF.

The chain recombines TRBV6-5 with TRBJ2-1, with 10 bases identical to TRBD2. Looked up from germline, CDR1 is MNHEY and CDR2 is SVGAGI. Trimming removed 10 bases from V and 7 bases from J; junction bases left unmatched: 10. The CDR3 length is 14 residues. The CDR3 sequence: CANSPSGRMNEQFF. CDR3 DNA: TGTGCCAACTCACCTAGCGGGAGAATGAATGAGCAGTTCTTC.

The chain links TRBV28 to TRBJ2-1; perhaps TRBD2 as D (5 bases). CDR1 and CDR2 (germline): MDHEN, SYDVKM. Trimming took off 6 bases at V and 5 bases at J, with 20 bases between the two ends. The CDR3 is made up of 16 amino acids. CDR3 sequence: CASSPGVAILNNEQFF. The CDR3 nucleotides are TGTGCCAGCAGCCCTGGGGTAGCGATCCTAAACAATGAGCAGTTCTTC. Variable domain in full (rest from reference TRBV28 and TRBJ2-1): DVKVTQSSRYLVKRTGEKVFLECVQDMDHENMFWYRQDPGLGLRLIYFSYDVKMKEKGDIPEGYSVSREKKERFSLILESASTNQTSMYLCASSPGVAILNNEQFFGPGTRLTVL.

This chain joins TRBV7-2 and TRBJ2-1; weak D call: TRBD2 (5 bases). The V gene lost 4 bases and the J gene lost 6 bases, with 10 bases spanning the gap. The CDR3 extends over 13 amino acids. The germline V gene has CDR1 SGHTA and CDR2 FQGNSA. The CDR3 DNA follows: TGTGCCAGCAGCTCTGGAGGAGGCAATGAGCAGTTCTTC. It yields the protein CASSSGGGNEQFF.

A single count supports this clone. One junction end disagrees with the germline gene, perhaps due to a read error. The J gene is TRBJ2-1, the V gene TRBV3-1 (or the pseudogene TRBV3-2), with 7 bases identical to TRBD1. The CDR3 is 12 residues long. The germline gives CDR1 LGHDT, CDR2 YNNKEL (reference sequence). CDR3 nucleotides: TGTGCCAGCAGCCAAGAGACAGGGAATTGGCTCTTC. This codes for CASSQETGNWLF.

This clone was observed a few times. The chain has TRBV2 and TRBJ2-1; D ambiguous. Trimming shortened V by 7 bases and J by 2 bases, and 18 bases separated the two germline ends. The CDR3 is made up of 16 amino acids. The germline CDR1 and CDR2 sequences are SNHLY and FYNNEI. This CDR3 reads CASTKGSAITYNEQFF. DNA of the CDR3: TGTGCCAGCACAAAAGGCTCAGCGATCACCTACAATGAGCAGTTCTTC.

The chain recombines TRBV7-9 with TRBJ2-4; D remains unclear. This CDR3 spans 14 amino acids. Germline lookup yields CDR1 SEHNR and CDR2 FQNEAQ (reference sequence). Trimming took 8 bases from V and 0 from J, leaving 11 bases between them. Here the CDR3 reads CASVWLLAKNIQYF. The DNA for the CDR3 is TGTGCCAGCGTGTGGCTGCTAGCCAAAAACATTCAGTACTTC. The full variable domain, rest sourced from reference TRBV7-9 and TRBJ2-4, is DTGVSQNPRHKITKRGQNVTFRCDPISEHNRLYWYRQTLGQGPEFLTYFQNEAQLEKSRLLSDRFSAERPKGSFSTLEIQRTEQGDSAMYLCASVWLLAKNIQYFGAGTRLSVL.

This chain links TRBV2 with TRBJ1-1; D gene ambiguous. The ends were cut back, 9 bases at V and 1 base at J, with 12 bases in the middle. Germline-derived CDR1 and CDR2 are SNHLY and FYNNEI. The CDR3 spans 13 residues. The CDR3 coding sequence is TGTGCCAGAAATGAGGCCTGGAACACTGAAGCTTTCTTT. It is translated as CARNEAWNTEAFF. The full variable domain, its missing parts supplied by reference TRBV2 and TRBJ1-1, is EPEVTQTPSHQVTQMGQEVILRCVPISNHLYFYWYRQILGQKVEFLVSFYNNEISEKSEIFDDQFSVERPDGSNFTLKIRSTKLEDSAMYFCARNEAWNTEAFFGQGTRLTVV.

This clone was picked up a small number of times. The chain couples TRBV19 to TRBJ1-4; perhaps TRBD1 as D (5 bases). Germline V gene sequence: CDR1 LNHDA, CDR2 SQIVND (reference sequence). This CDR3 spans 15 amino acids. Deletions cut 1 base from V and 7 bases from J, with 13 bases between. The CDR3 loop is CASSIVGGVSEKLFF. The DNA for the CDR3 is TGTGCCAGTAGTATAGTTGGGGGGGTAAGTGAAAAACTGTTTTTT.

This clone has just one count. The rearrangement uses TRBV29-1 and TRBJ2-7, with 8 positions matching TRBD1. This CDR3 spans 14 amino acids. Per the germline V gene, CDR1 is SQVTM and CDR2 is ANQGSEA. J gave up 6 bases and V 2 bases, and 9 bases lay outside the gene matches. The CDR3 region has the DNA TGCAGCGTTGAATCCGGCAGGGGGCGCGGCGAGCAGTACTTC. Amino acids: CSVESGRGRGEQYF.

The CDR3 reads CATSVSSGSNEQFF. DNA of the CDR3: TGTGCCACCAGTGTGTCTAGCGGGAGCAATGAGCAGTTCTTC. The chain joins TRBV24-1 to TRBJ2-1; 10 positions agree with TRBD2. With 5 bases clipped from V and 6 bases from J, the junction kept 3 bases outside the gene matches. Germline assignment: CDR1 KGHDR and CDR2 SFDVKD. The CDR3 contains 14 residues.

The rearrangement links TRBV28 to TRBJ1-2; 7 bases agree with TRBD1. CDR3 length: 15 amino acids. From germline, CDR1 is MDHEN and CDR2 SYDVKM. V gave up 5 bases and J gave up 0 bases; unmatched junction bases: 6. This chain's CDR3 is CASSKGARANYGYTF. The CDR3 bases are TGTGCCAGCAGTAAGGGGGCTCGAGCTAACTATGGCTACACCTTC.

The V gene is TRBV27, the J gene TRBJ2-7; 7 bases are a match to TRBD1. Germline lookup yields CDR1 MNHEY and CDR2 SMNVEV (reference sequence). This CDR3 contains 23 residues. With V trimmed by 8 bases and J by 0 bases, 34 bases remained unmatched. CDR3 loop: CASQIRFGQLGQPERHSSYEQYF. The CDR3 DNA reads as TGTGCCAGCCAAATTCGTTTCGGGCAATTGGGACAGCCCGAAAGACACTCCTCCTACGAGCAGTACTTC.

This clone came up once. The chain recombines TRBV18 with TRBJ1-6; 7 bases map to TRBD1. CDR1 is KGHSH and CDR2 is LQKENI in the germline V gene. This CDR3 contains 17 residues. V lost 0 bases and J lost 2; bases outside the gene matches: 4. CDR3 DNA: TGTGCCAGCTCACCACCGACAGGGAGTGCCTATAATTCACCCCTCCACTTT. It yields the protein CASSPPTGSAYNSPLHF.

V usage is TRBV12-5 and J usage is TRBJ2-1; a possible D gene is TRBD2 (5 bases). The CDR3 covers 15 residues. V lost 1 base and J lost 0, with 7 bases in between. Germline CDR1 reads LGHNT; CDR2 reads FRNRAP. The DNA of the CDR3 is TGTGCTAGTGGTTTGGGAGCGGTCTCCTACAATGAGCAGTTCTTC. Its translation: CASGLGAVSYNEQFF. The full variable domain, in which reference TRBV12-5 and TRBJ2-1 provide the parts outside the CDR3, is DARVTQTPRHKVTEMGQEVTMRCQPILGHNTVFWYRQTMMQGLELLAYFRNRAPLDDSGMPKDRFSAEMPDATLATLKIQPSEPRDSAVYFCASGLGAVSYNEQFFGPGTRLTVL.

This clone has just a few counts. The chain joins TRBV28 to TRBJ1-1; TRBD1 matches at 7 bases. Per the germline V gene, CDR1 is MDHEN and CDR2 is SYDVKM. This CDR3 is built from 16 residues. Germline trimming cut 2 bases from V and 0 bases from J; bases unmatched to any gene: 6. This chain's CDR3 is CASSLDWTGLNTEAFF. CDR3 bases: TGTGCCAGCAGTTTAGACTGGACAGGCCTGAACACTGAAGCTTTCTTT.

This chain uses TRBV5-1 with TRBJ2-2; D perhaps matches TRBD2 (5 bases). The CDR3 has 15 residues. Germline loops: CDR1 SGHRS, CDR2 YFSETQ. Deletions cut 1 base from V and 1 base from J, with 8 bases between. CDR3 loop: CASSLTRGNTGELFF. CDR3 DNA: TGCGCCAGCAGCTTGACCCGGGGGAACACCGGGGAGCTGTTTTTT.

This rearrangement joins TRBV7-9 to TRBJ2-7; no clear D. This CDR3 comprises 14 residues. The V gene's germline CDR1 is SEHNR and CDR2 FQNEAQ (reference sequence). Trimming left V 1 base short and J 2 bases short, with 9 bases between. This chain's CDR3 is CASSLGPAAYEQYF. In DNA, the CDR3 is TGTGCCAGCAGCTTAGGGCCGGCGGCCTACGAGCAGTACTTC.

This clone has just one count. The V and J genes are TRBV28 and TRBJ1-3, with a possible D match to TRBD1 (5 bases). CDR3 length: 14 residues. V shed 5 bases and J shed 8 bases, with 16 bases lying between them. CDR1 is MDHEN and CDR2 is SYDVKM in the germline V gene. DNA for the CDR3: TGTGCCAGCAGTCCACAGGTGGGGGGGGACACCATATATTTT. Translation: CASSPQVGGDTIYF.